These 18 T cell receptor beta chains originate from one sample sequenced in a study of OX40 agonist ivuxolimab in advanced cancers. Repertoires were generated with immunoSEQ multiplex PCR, while TCRdb's copy carries only in-frame clones and drops some. The sample lists roughly 42,000 clones; roughly 92% were seen once. This sample comprised CD4+ or CD8+ T cells sorted from blood, obtained in a trial of the OX40 agonist ivuxolimab. These receptors all stem from an adult with an advanced solid tumor such as melanoma, head and neck, liver or kidney cancer.

The chain has TRBV19 and TRBJ2-7; 7 nucleotides agree with TRBD1. The CDR3 is 16 residues long. Germline CDR1 reads LNHDA; CDR2 reads SQIVND (reference sequence). The V gene end was trimmed by 6 bases and the J gene end by 1 base; junction bases not matched to a gene: 12. CDR3 DNA sequence: TGTGCCAGTAGCAGTGGTGGAGGACAGGAGTCCTACGAGCAGTACTTC. Protein product: CASSSGGGQESYEQYF.

This clone was counted a few times. The gene calls are TRBV7-2 and TRBJ2-7; D perhaps matches TRBD2 (6 bases). Per germline, CDR1 SGHTA and CDR2 FQGNSA. CDR3 length: 14 residues. V was pared by 5 bases and J by 2 bases, with 13 bases between. The CDR3 sequence: CASSGGTATYEQYF. Here the CDR3 DNA reads TGTGCCAGCAGCGGGGGGACGGCTACCTACGAGCAGTACTTC.

This clone turned up a few times. V and J are TRBV7-3 and TRBJ2-3; D is unresolved. Germline-derived CDR1 and CDR2 are SGHTA and FQGTGA. This CDR3 is built from 15 residues. The V gene lost 0 bases and the J gene lost 2 bases, with 9 bases spanning the gap. This chain's CDR3 is CASSLTGGVTDTQYF. CDR3 DNA sequence: TGTGCCAGCAGCTTAACTGGCGGCGTCACAGATACGCAGTATTTT.

This chain links TRBV4-1 with TRBJ2-5, with 9 nucleotides matching TRBD2. CDR1 and CDR2 (germline): MGHRA, YSYEKL. The V segment lost 1 base and the J segment 5 bases; nucleotides outside the gene matches: 8. CDR3 size: 16 residues. The CDR3 reads CASSQGEREVRETQYF. Written as DNA, the CDR3 is TGCGCCAGCAGCCAAGGCGAGCGGGAGGTGAGGGAGACCCAGTACTTC.

The CDR3 DNA reads as TGTGCCAGCAGCGGGGACAGCGTCACTGAAGCTTTCTTT. Amino acid sequence: CASSGDSVTEAFF. The V and J genes are TRBV21-1 and TRBJ1-1; TRBD1 reflects the table's D call only, with no check against the DNA. TRBV21-1 is a pseudogene segment. The CDR3 covers 13 residues.

The chain combines TRBV10-2 with TRBJ2-2, with unresolved D. The CDR3 has 14 amino acids. Germline-derived CDR1 and CDR2 are WSHSY and SAAADI. Between the trimmed V and J ends, which lost 0 bases and 4 bases, there was a span of 6 bases. The CDR3 protein is CASSESLSTGELFF. The CDR3 DNA sequence: TGCGCCAGCAGTGAGTCCTTGAGCACCGGGGAGCTGTTTTTT.

For the CDR3, the DNA is TGTGCCAGCAGTGCTATACTAGCGGGAGGGCCCAACGAGCAGTACTTC. Its translation is CASSAILAGGPNEQYF. J is TRBJ2-7 and V is TRBV27, with TRBD2 matching over 13 bases. The V gene end was trimmed by 5 bases and the J gene end by 5 bases; junction bases not matched to a gene: 9. This CDR3 is 16 amino acids long. Germline V gives CDR1 MNHEY, CDR2 SMNVEV (reference sequence).

The chain couples TRBV19 to TRBJ1-2; 8 bases agree with TRBD1. Trimming cost V 6 bases and J 8 bases; bases outside gene matches: 5. The CDR3 length is 12 residues. Per the germline V gene, CDR1 is LNHDA and CDR2 is SQIVND (reference sequence). DNA of the CDR3: TGTGCCAGTAGCCAGGGGGCCACGGGCTACACCTTC. Amino acid sequence: CASSQGATGYTF.

The chain uses TRBV19 and TRBJ2-1, with 9 bases aligning to TRBD2. Germline-derived CDR1 and CDR2 are LNHDA and SQIVND (reference sequence). The CDR3 is 17 amino acids. The ends lost 5 bases at V and 0 bases at J; junction bases unmatched: 8. The CDR3 DNA sequence: TGTGCCAGTAGTTACGCTAGCGGGACCAACTCCTACAATGAGCAGTTCTTC. The encoded protein is CASSYASGTNSYNEQFF.

The rearrangement joins TRBV7-2 to TRBJ2-3, with a weak D call TRBD2 (5 bases). The germline CDR1 and CDR2 sequences are SGHTA and FQGNSA. The V and J ends lost 5 bases and 0 bases respectively, with 12 bases between them. The CDR3 consists of 15 residues. The CDR3 nucleotides are TGTGCCAGCAGCCTAACTAGTAGCAGCACAGATACGCAGTATTTT. This translates into CASSLTSSSTDTQYF.

The rearrangement joins TRBV7-9 to TRBJ1-3; no firm D call. The germline gives CDR1 SEHNR, CDR2 FQNEAQ (reference sequence). Between the trimmed V and J ends, which lost 8 bases and 0 bases, there was a span of 14 bases. This CDR3 comprises 15 residues. CDR3 amino acids: CASAPWDTSGNTIYF. As DNA, the CDR3 is TGTGCCAGCGCGCCGTGGGATACCTCTGGAAACACCATATATTTT.

The V and J genes are TRBV7-9 and TRBJ2-7; 9 bases map to TRBD2. Per germline, CDR1 SEHNR and CDR2 FQNEAQ (reference sequence). With 6 bases clipped from V and 7 bases from J, the junction kept 13 bases outside the gene matches. The CDR3 length is 15 residues. The CDR3 reads CASSPPGLALWEQYF. DNA of the CDR3: TGTGCCAGCAGTCCTCCGGGACTAGCCCTCTGGGAGCAGTACTTC.

The chain uses TRBV9 and TRBJ2-3; D not certain. Trimming removed 3 bases from V and 6 bases from J, with 11 bases in between. Germline loops: CDR1 SGDLS, CDR2 YYNGEE. This CDR3 contains 13 residues. CDR3 sequence reads: CASSASTGDTQYF. The DNA for the CDR3 is TGTGCCAGCAGCGCTTCCACCGGGGATACGCAGTATTTT. The whole variable domain, remainder taken from reference TRBV9 and TRBJ2-3, is DSGVTQTPKHLITATGQRVTLRCSPRSGDLSVYWYQQSLDQGLQFLIQYYNGEERAKGNILERFSAQQFPDLHSELNLSSLELGDSALYFCASSASTGDTQYFGPGTRLTVL.

The chain combines TRBV28 with TRBJ2-5, with TRBD2 identical over 8 bases. The end of the DNA is better explained by TRBJ2-7, so the J call may be wrong. The CDR3 is made up of 12 amino acids. Germline CDR1 and CDR2: MDHEN and SYDVKM. The CDR3: CASEAGGSEQYF. CDR3 DNA: TGTGCCAGCGAGGCGGGAGGAAGCGAGCAGTACTTC.

This sequence joins TRBV4-1 and TRBJ1-4; D possibly corresponds to TRBD1 (5 bases). V was clipped by 5 bases and J by 4 bases, with 17 bases between them. Germline assignment: CDR1 MGHRA and CDR2 YSYEKL. This CDR3 contains 16 residues. The CDR3 protein is CASSEPPDRSNEKLFF. CDR3 DNA: TGCGCCAGCAGCGAACCACCCGACAGAAGTAATGAAAAACTGTTTTTT.

V is TRBV4-3 and J is TRBJ1-2; 10 nucleotides line up with TRBD1. Germline V CDR1 and CDR2: LGHNA, YSLEER. Trimming at V came to 0 bases and at J to 8 bases, leaving 6 bases not matched to a gene. The CDR3 extends over 15 amino acids. This CDR3 reads CASSQDRGTGVGYTF. The DNA of the CDR3 is TGCGCCAGCAGCCAAGATAGGGGGACAGGGGTGGGCTACACCTTC.

The chain combines TRBV7-8 with TRBJ2-7; the D gene is possibly TRBD2 (6 bases). V lost 10 bases and J 5 bases, leaving 15 bases between the germline ends. This CDR3 has 12 residues. CDR1 SGHVS and CDR2 FQNEAQ come from the germline V gene. CDR3 region: CATGTRRDEQYF. The CDR3 DNA sequence: TGTGCCACCGGGACTCGCCGCGACGAGCAGTACTTC.

This chain connects TRBV6-6 to TRBJ2-5; D is perhaps TRBD2 (5 bases). This CDR3 contains 15 residues. Trimming took off 2 bases at V and 1 base at J, with 11 bases between the two ends. CDR1 MNHNY and CDR2 SVGAGI come from the germline V gene (reference sequence). CDR3 sequence (DNA): TGTGCCAGCAGTTACCTGAGGACTTTCCAAGAGACCCAGTACTTC. As protein: CASSYLRTFQETQYF.